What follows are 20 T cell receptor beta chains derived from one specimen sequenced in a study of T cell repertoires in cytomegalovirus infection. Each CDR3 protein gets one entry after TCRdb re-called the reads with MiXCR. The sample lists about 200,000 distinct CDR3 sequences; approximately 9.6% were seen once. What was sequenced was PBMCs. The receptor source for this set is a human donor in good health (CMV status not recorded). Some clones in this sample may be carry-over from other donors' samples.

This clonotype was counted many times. The CDR3 DNA reads TGCGCCAGCAGCCTCGACCTAGCGGGAGTTGTCGATACGCAGTATTTT. This codes for CASSLDLAGVVDTQYF. This chain connects TRBV5-1 to TRBJ2-3; 10 bases align to TRBD2. Looked up from germline, CDR1 is SGHRS and CDR2 is YFSETQ. Germline trimming cut 4 bases from V and 6 bases from J; bases unmatched to any gene: 11. This CDR3 comprises 16 residues.

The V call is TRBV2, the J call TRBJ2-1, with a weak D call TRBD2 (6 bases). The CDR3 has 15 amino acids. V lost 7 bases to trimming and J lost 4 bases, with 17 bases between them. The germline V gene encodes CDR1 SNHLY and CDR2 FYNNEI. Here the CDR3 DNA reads TGTGCCAGCACCGCACACGGGAGTCTTTACAATGAGCAGTTCTTC. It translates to CASTAHGSLYNEQFF.

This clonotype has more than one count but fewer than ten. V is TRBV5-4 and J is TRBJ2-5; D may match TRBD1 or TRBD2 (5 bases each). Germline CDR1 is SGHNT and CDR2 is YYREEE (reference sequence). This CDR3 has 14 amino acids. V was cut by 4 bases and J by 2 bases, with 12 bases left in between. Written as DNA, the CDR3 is TGTGCCAGCAGCCTAAGGGACGGGCAAGAGACCCAGTACTTC. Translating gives CASSLRDGQETQYF. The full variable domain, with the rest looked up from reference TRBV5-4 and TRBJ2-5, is ETGVTQSPTHLIKTRGQQVTLRCSSQSGHNTVSWYQQALGQGPQFIFQYYREEENGRGNFPPRFSGLQFPNYSSELNVNALELDDSALYLCASSLRDGQETQYFGPGTRLLVL.

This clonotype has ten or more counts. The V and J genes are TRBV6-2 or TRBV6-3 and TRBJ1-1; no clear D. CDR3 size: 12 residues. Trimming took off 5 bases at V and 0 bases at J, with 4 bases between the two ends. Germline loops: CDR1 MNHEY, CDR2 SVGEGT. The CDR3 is CASSTVNTEAFF. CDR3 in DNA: TGTGCCAGCAGTACGGTGAACACTGAAGCTTTCTTT.

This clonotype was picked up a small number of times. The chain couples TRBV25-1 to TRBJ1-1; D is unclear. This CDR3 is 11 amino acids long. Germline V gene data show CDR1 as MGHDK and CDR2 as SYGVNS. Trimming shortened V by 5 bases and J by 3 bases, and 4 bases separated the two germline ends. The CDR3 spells CASSKHTEAFF. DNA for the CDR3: TGTGCCAGCAGTAAACACACTGAAGCTTTCTTT.

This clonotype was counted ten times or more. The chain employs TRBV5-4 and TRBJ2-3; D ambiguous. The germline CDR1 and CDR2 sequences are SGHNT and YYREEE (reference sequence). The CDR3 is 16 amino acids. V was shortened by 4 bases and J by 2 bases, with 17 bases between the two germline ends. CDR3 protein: CASSPPSKALTDTQYF. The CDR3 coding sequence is TGTGCCAGCAGCCCCCCGTCCAAAGCCCTCACAGATACGCAGTATTTT.

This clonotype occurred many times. This chain's CDR3 is CASRSDRVGGYTF. CDR3 DNA sequence: TGTGCCAGCAGGTCGGACAGGGTGGGTGGCTACACCTTC. The chain carries TRBV7-2 and TRBJ1-2; 8 bases agree with TRBD1. Germline CDR1 reads SGHTA; CDR2 reads FQGNSA. With V trimmed by 6 bases and J by 7 bases, 7 bases remained unmatched. This CDR3 contains 13 residues.

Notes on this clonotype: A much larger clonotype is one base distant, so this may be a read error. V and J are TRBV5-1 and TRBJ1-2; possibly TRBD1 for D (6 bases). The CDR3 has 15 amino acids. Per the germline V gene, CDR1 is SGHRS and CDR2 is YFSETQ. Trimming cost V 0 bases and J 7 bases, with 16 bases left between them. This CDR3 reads CASSLGQGRLGGYTF. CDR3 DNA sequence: TGCGCCAGCAGCTTGGGTCAGGGGCGGCTCGGTGGCTACACCTTC.

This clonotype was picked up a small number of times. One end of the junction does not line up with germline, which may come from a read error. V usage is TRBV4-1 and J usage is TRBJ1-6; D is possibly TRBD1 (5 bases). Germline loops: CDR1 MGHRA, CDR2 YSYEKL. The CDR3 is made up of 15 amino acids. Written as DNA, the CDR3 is TGTGCCAGCAGCCAAGTAGGACAAATTAATTCACCCCTCCACTTT. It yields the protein CASSQVGQINSPLHF.

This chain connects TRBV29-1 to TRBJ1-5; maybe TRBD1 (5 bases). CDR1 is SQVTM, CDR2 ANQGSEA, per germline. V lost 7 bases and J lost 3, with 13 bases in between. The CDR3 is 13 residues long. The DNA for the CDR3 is TGCAGCGCCAGGGACGGTTACAATCAGCCCCAGCATTTT. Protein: CSARDGYNQPQHF.

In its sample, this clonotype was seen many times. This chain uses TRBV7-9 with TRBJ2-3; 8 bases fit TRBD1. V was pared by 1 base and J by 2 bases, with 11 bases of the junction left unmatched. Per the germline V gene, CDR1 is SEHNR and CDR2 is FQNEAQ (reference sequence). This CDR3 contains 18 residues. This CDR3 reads CASSLDNAGTGHTDTQYF. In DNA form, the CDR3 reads TGTGCCAGCAGCTTAGACAACGCCGGGACAGGACACACAGATACGCAGTATTTT.

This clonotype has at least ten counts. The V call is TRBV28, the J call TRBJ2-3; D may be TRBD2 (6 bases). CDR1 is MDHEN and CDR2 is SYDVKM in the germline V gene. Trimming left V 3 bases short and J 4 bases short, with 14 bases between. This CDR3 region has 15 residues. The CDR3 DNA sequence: TGTGCCAGCAGTTTCCCGGGAGTAGTCCCAGATACGCAGTATTTT. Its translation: CASSFPGVVPDTQYF.

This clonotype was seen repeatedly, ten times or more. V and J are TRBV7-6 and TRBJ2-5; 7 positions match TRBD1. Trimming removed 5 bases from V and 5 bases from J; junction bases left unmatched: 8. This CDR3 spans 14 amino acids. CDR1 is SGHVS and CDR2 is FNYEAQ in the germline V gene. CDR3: CASSPTGIGETQYF. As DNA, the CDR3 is TGTGCCAGCAGCCCGACAGGGATTGGGGAGACCCAGTACTTC.

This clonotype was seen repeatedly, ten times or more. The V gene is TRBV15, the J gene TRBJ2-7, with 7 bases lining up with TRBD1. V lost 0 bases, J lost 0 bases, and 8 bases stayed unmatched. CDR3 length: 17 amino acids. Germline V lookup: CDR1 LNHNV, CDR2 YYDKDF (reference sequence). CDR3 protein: CATSRDPTGSSSYEQYF. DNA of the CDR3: TGTGCCACCAGCAGAGACCCGACAGGGTCCTCCTCCTACGAGCAGTACTTC.

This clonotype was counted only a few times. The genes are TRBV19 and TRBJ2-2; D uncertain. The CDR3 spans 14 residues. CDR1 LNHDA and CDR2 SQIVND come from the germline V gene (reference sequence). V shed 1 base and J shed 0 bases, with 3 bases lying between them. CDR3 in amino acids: CASSIAANTGELFF. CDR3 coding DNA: TGTGCCAGTAGTATAGCTGCGAACACCGGGGAGCTGTTTTTT.

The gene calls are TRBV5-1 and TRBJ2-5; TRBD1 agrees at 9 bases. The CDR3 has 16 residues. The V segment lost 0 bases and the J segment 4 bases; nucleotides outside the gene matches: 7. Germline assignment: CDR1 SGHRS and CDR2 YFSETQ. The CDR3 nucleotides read TGCGCCAGCAGCTTGGGGACAGGGGACTACCTAGAGACCCAGTACTTC. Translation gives CASSLGTGDYLETQYF.

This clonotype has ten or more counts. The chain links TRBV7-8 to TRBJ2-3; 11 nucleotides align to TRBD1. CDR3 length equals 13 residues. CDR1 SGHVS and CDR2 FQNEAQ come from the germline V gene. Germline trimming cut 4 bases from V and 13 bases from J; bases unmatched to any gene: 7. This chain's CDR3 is CASSSWTGGHEYF. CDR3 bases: TGTGCCAGCAGCTCGTGGACAGGGGGCCATGAGTATTTT.

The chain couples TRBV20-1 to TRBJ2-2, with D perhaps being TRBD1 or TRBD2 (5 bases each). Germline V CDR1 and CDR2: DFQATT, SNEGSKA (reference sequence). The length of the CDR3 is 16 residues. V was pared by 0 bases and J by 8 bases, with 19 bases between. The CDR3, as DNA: TGCAGTGCTAGAGATACGGGACCCAAGAAGGGTGGGGAGCTGTTTTTT. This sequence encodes CSARDTGPKKGGELFF.

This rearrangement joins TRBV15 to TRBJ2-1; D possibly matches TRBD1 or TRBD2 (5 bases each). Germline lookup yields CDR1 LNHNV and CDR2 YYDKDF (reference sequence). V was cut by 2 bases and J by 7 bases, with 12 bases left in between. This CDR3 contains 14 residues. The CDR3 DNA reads TGTGCCACCAGCAGAACGGGACCGTTAAATGAGCAGTTCTTC. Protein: CATSRTGPLNEQFF.

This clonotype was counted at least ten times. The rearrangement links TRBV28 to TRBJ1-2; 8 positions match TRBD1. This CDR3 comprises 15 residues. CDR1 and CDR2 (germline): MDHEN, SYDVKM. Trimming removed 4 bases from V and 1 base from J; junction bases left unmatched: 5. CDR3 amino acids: CASSSSGGNNYGYTF. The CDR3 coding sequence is TGTGCCAGCAGTTCTTCAGGGGGCAATAACTATGGCTACACCTTC.